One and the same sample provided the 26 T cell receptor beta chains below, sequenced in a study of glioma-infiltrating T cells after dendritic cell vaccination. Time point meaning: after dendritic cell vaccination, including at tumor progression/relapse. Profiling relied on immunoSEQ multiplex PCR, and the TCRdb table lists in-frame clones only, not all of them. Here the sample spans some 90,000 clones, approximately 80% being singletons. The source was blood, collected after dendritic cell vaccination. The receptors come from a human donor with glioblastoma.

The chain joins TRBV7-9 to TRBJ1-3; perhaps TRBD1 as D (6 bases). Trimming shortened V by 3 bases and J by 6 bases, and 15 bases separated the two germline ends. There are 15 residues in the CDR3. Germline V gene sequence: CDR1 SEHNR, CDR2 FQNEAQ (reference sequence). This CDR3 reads CASSFLRGSINTIYF. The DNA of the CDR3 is TGTGCCAGCAGCTTCCTCAGGGGTTCGATAAACACCATATATTTT.

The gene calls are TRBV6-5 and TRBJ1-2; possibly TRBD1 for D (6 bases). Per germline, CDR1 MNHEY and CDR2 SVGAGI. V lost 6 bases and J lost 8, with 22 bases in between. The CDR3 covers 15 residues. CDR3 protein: CASRRDTQDLQGYTF. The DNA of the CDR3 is TGTGCCAGCAGGAGGGACACCCAGGACTTGCAGGGCTACACCTTC.

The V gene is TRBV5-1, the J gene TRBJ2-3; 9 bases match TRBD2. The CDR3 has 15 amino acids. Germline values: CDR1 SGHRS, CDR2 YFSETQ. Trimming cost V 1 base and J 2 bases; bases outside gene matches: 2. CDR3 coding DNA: TGCGCCAGCAGCTTGTCTAGCGGGGCCACAGATACGCAGTATTTT. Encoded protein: CASSLSSGATDTQYF.

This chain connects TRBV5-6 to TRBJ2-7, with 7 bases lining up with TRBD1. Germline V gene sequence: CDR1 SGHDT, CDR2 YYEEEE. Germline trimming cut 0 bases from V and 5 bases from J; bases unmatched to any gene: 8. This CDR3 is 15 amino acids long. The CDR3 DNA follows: TGTGCCAGCAGCTTGGGGACAGGTCTTGTGGACGAGCAGTACGTC. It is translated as CASSLGTGLVDEQYV.

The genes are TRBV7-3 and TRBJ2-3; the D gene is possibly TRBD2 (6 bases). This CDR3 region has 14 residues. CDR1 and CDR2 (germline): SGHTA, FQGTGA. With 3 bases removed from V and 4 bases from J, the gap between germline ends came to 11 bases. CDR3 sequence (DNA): TGTGCCAGCAGCTTGACGGGACTCGCAGATACGCAGTATTTT. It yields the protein CASSLTGLADTQYF.

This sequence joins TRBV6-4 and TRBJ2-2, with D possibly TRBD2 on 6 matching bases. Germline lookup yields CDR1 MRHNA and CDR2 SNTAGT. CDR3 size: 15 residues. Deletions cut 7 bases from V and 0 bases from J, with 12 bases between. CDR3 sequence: CASNEGTANTGELFF. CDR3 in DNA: TGTGCCAGCAATGAAGGGACTGCGAACACCGGGGAGCTGTTTTTT.

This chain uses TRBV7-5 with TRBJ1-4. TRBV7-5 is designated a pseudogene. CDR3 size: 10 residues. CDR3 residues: CCPGNEKLFF. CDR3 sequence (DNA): TGTTGTCCGGGTAATGAAAAACTGTTTTTT.

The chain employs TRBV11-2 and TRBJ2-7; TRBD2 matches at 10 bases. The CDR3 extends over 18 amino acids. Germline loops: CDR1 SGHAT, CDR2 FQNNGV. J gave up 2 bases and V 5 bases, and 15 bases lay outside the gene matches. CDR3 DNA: TGTGCCAGCAGCCCAAGGGGTCTTAGAACTAGCGGGACCTACGAGCAGTACTTC. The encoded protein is CASSPRGLRTSGTYEQYF. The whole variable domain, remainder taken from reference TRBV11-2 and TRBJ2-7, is EAGVAQSPRYKIIEKRQSVAFWCNPISGHATLYWYQQILGQGPKLLIQFQNNGVVDDSQLPKDRFSAERLKGVDSTLKIQPAKLEDSAVYLCASSPRGLRTSGTYEQYFGPGTRLTVT.

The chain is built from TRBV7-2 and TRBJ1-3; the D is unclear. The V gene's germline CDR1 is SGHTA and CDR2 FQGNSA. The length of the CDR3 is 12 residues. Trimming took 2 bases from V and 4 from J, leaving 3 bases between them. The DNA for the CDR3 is TGTGCCAGCAGCTTACAAGGAAACACCATATATTTT. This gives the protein CASSLQGNTIYF.

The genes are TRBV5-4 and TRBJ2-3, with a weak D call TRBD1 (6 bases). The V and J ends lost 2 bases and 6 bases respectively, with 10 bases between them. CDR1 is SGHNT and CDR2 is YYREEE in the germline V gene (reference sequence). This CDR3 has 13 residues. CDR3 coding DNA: TGTGCCAGCAGCTTTATAGGACAGGATACGCAGTATTTT. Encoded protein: CASSFIGQDTQYF.

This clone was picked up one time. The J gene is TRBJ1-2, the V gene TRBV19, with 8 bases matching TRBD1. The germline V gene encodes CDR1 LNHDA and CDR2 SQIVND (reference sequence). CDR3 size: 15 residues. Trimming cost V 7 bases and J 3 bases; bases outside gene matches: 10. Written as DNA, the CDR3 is TGTGCCAGTACCGTGCAACAGGGGGGGGACTATGGCTACACCTTC. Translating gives CASTVQQGGDYGYTF. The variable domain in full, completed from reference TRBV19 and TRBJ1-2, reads DGGITQSPKYLFRKEGQNVTLSCEQNLNHDAMYWYRQDPGQGLRLIYYSQIVNDFQKGDIAEGYSVSREKKESFPLTVTSAQKNPTAFYLCASTVQQGGDYGYTFGSGTRLTVV.

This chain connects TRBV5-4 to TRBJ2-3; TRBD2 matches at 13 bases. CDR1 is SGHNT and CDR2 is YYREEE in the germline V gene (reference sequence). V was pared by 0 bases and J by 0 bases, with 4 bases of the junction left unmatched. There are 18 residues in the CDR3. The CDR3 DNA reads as TGTGCCAGCAGCTTGGGACTAGCGGGAGGACCTAGCACAGATACGCAGTATTTT. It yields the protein CASSLGLAGGPSTDTQYF.

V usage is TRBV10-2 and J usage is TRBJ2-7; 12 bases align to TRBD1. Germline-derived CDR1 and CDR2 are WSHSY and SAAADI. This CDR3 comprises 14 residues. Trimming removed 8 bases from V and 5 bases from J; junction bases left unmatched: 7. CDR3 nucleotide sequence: TGCGCCAGCGTAACCGGGACAGGGGGCGACGAGCAGTACGTC. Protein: CASVTGTGGDEQYV.

The CDR3 nucleotides read TGCGCCAGCAGCTGGGACAGCTCCTACGAGCAGTACTTC. It codes for CASSWDSSYEQYF. The V and J genes are TRBV5-1 and TRBJ2-7; 7 bases map to TRBD1. V shed 3 bases and J 0 bases; nucleotides not matched to a gene: 0. This CDR3 comprises 13 residues. CDR1 SGHRS and CDR2 YFSETQ come from the germline V gene. Drawing the rest from reference TRBV5-1 and TRBJ2-7, the complete variable domain is KAGVTQTPRYLIKTRGQQVTLSCSPISGHRSVSWYQQTPGQGLQFLFEYFSETQRNKGNFPGRFSGRQFSNSRSEMNVSTLELGDSALYLCASSWDSSYEQYFGPGTRLTVT.

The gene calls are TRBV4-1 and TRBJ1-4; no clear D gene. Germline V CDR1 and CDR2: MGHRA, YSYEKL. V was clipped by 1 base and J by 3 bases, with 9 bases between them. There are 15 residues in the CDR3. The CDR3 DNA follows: TGCGCCAGCAGCCAAGTGGAGGGAGCTAATGAAAAACTGTTTTTT. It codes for CASSQVEGANEKLFF.

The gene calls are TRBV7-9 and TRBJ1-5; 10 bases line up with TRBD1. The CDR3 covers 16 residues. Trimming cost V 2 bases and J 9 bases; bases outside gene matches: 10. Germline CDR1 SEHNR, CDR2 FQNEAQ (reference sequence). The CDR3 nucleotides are TGTGCCAGCAGCTTAACCGGGACAGGGGACGGGGGGCCCCAGCATTTT. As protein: CASSLTGTGDGGPQHF.

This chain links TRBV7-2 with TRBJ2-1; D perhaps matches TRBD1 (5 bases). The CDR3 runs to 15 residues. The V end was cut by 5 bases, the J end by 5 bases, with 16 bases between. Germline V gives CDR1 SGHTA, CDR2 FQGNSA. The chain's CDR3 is CASSLGQGSNNEQFF. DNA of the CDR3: TGTGCCAGCAGCCTAGGGCAGGGATCGAACAATGAGCAGTTCTTC.

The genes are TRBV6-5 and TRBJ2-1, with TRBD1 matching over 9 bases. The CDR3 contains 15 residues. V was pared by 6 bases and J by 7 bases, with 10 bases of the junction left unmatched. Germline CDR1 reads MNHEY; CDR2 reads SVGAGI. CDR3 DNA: TGTGCCAGCAGGGCCGGGACAGGGTTGAGGAATGAGCAGTTCTTC. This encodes CASRAGTGLRNEQFF.

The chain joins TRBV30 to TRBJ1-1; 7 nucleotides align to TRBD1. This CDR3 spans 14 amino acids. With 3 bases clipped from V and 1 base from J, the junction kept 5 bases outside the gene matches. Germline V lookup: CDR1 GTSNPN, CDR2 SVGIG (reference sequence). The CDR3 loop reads CAWSVRTGNTEAFF. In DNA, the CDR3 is TGTGCCTGGAGCGTACGGACAGGGAACACTGAAGCTTTCTTT.

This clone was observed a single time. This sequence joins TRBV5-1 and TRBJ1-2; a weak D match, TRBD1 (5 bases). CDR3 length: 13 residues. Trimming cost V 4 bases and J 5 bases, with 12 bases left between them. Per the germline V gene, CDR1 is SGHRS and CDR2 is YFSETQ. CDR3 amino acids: CASSEDGTYGYTF. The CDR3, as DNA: TGCGCCAGCAGCGAGGACGGGACTTATGGCTACACCTTC.

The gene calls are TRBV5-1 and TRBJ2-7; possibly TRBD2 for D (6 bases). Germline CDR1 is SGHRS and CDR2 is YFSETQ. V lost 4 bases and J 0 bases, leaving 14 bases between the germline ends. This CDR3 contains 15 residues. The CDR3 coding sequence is TGCGCCAGCAGCCTGGGACTTCGCCGCTCCTACGAGCAGTACTTC. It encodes CASSLGLRRSYEQYF.

CDR3 in DNA: TGTGCCTGGACCCCGGACAGGGGAGCCACTGAAGCTTTCTTT. It encodes CAWTPDRGATEAFF. The chain couples TRBV30 to TRBJ1-1, with TRBD1 matching over 9 bases. CDR1 and CDR2 from the germline V gene are GTSNPN and SVGIG (reference sequence). The CDR3 spans 14 residues. J was trimmed by 4 bases and V by 4 bases; bases with no gene match: 7. The full variable domain, its missing parts supplied by reference TRBV30 and TRBJ1-1, is SQTIHQWPATLVQPVGSPLSLECTVEGTSNPNLYWYRQAAGRGLQLLFYSVGIGQISSEVPQNLSASRPQDRQFILSSKKLLLSDSGFYLCAWTPDRGATEAFFGQGTRLTVV.

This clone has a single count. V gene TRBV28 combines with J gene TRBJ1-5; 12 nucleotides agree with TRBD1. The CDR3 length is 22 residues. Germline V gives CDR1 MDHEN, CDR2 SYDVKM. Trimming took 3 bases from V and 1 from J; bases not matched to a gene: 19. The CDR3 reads CASSFARTGTGGDGRSNQPQHF. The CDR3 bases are TGTGCCAGCAGTTTCGCCAGAACCGGGACAGGGGGCGATGGTAGAAGCAATCAGCCCCAGCATTTT.

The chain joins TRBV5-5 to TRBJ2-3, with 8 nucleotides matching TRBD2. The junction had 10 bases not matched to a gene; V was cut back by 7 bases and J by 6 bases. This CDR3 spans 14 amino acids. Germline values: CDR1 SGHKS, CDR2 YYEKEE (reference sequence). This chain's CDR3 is CASYSGGSWDTQYF. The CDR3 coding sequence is TGTGCCAGCTACTCGGGGGGGTCATGGGATACGCAGTATTTT.

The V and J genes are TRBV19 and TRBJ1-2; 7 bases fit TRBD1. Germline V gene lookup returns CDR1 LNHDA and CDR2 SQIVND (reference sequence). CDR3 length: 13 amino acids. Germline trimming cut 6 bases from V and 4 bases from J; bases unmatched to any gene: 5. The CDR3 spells CASSRQGPYGYTF. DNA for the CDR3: TGTGCCAGTAGCCGACAGGGCCCCTATGGCTACACCTTC.

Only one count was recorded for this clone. Here the CDR3 reads CASRGVAGPADTQYF. Here the CDR3 DNA reads TGTGCCAGCAGAGGGGTAGCGGGACCGGCAGATACGCAGTATTTT. V and J are TRBV2 and TRBJ2-3, with 8 bases lining up with TRBD2. The CDR3 has 15 amino acids. V shed 6 bases, J shed 4 bases, and the junction held 9 bases outside the gene matches. Germline V gene sequence: CDR1 SNHLY, CDR2 FYNNEI.